Listed here is a single TCR beta chain. Its antigen is unknown. This record belongs to a study of shared clonotypes between healthy human individuals. Researchers divided each subset's genomic DNA evenly across several immunoSEQ plates. Replicate sorted-subset PCRs were loaded with roughly 200 ng DNA, about 28,000 T cell genomes. Assay used: immunoSEQ multiplex PCR; TCRdb lists only in-frame clones, some missing. The table lists about 190,000 clones, around 63% of them singletons. Findings and limits, study-wide: An effect of sequencing depth on clonotype sharing among donors was expected.

The CDR3 is 15 amino acids. Germline V gene data show CDR1 as MNHNS and CDR2 as SASEGT. Trimming took 2 bases from V and 7 from J, leaving 14 bases between them. The rearrangement links TRBV6-1 to TRBJ1-4; D is ambiguous. Sequencing was performed on memory CD4+ T cells sorted from blood. Subset specified: CD45RA-negative fraction. The TCR comes from a young man in good health. CDR3 loop: CASSELLEGSEKLFF. Written as DNA, the CDR3 is TGTGCCAGCAGTGAACTCCTTGAGGGTTCTGAAAAACTGTTTTTT.